This T cell receptor (beta chain) derives from a study of T cell clones after liver transplantation. Study background: In this trial, immunosuppression withdrawal was attempted within 2 years of liver transplant. TCRbeta sequencing after a pre-transplant mixed lymphocyte reaction identified graft-donor-reactive clones, later tracked in post-transplant blood.

This CDR3 has 14 amino acids. V lost 2 bases and J lost 0, with 7 bases in between. CDR1 and CDR2 from the germline V gene are SGHAT and FQNNGV. TCRdb's copy holds only in-frame clones and misses some; the assay was immunoSEQ multiplex PCR. The table includes 85,000 to 130,000 clones, roughly four fifths detected once. Study-level findings and limits: Migration into the graft, not deletion, may explain lost graft donor-reactive T cells.

With respect to this clone: The antigen is undetermined.

The receptor was derived from a human donor who received a liver transplant. Here the sequenced sample was CD4+ T cells from blood, taken before liver transplant. The chain has TRBV11-2 and TRBJ2-5; D ambiguous. The CDR3 sequence: CASSLSLNQETQYF. CDR3 DNA: TGTGCCAGCAGCTTATCCCTGAACCAAGAGACCCAGTACTTC.